Below, one TCR beta chain is given with its context. The sample belongs to a study of cytomegalovirus exposure and HLA in healthy donors. Vbeta (60) and Jbeta (13) primers were used in the PCR. Method: immunoSEQ multiplex PCR; TCRdb's copy keeps in-frame clones and lacks some. Found here are about 190,000 clones, over 75% of them singletons; the top ten hold 6.3%. J was trimmed by 0 bases and V by 4 bases; bases with no gene match: 2. Germline CDR1 reads SGHTA; CDR2 reads FQGNSA. The CDR3 is 15 amino acids. The sequencing input was PBMCs. This receptor was identified in a man aged 40-55 years in good health and CMV-seropositive. The chain carries TRBV7-2 and TRBJ1-3; 8 positions match TRBD1. The CDR3 nucleotides read TGTGCCAGCAGCTGGACAGGGAGCTCTGGAAACACCATATATTTT. Amino acids: CASSWTGSSGNTIYF.